Listed below are T cell receptor beta chains from one sample, sequenced in a study of early T cells in non-severe SARS-CoV-2 infection. TCRdb called the 5' RACE reads again in MiXCR, with one record for every CDR3 protein. The sample includes about 59,000 distinct CDR3 sequences, around 13% of them seen just once. The sample taken for sequencing was whole blood. The source is an adult who was a healthcare worker with PCR-confirmed SARS-CoV-2 infection or an uninfected control (not recorded which). Each CDR3 is given with its conserved first and last residue. The D gene is left open where the match is weak. Clone size is shown for a subset of rows, as once, few, many or a class of expanded clone.

CDR3 protein,CDR3 DNA,J gene,D gene,clone size,V gene
CAWSVGWGEKLFF,TGTGCCTGGAGTGTGGGGTGGGGTGAAAAACTGTTTTTT,TRBJ1-4,.,.,TRBV30
CSAREPGWDTIYF,TGCAGTGCTCGGGAACCCGGATGGGACACCATATATTTT,TRBJ1-3,.,many,TRBV20-1
CAIQGLYGYTF,TGTGCAATACAGGGCTTATATGGCTACACCTTC,TRBJ1-2,.,medium-sized,TRBV30
CASSFGLAGKEIQYF,TGTGCCAGCAGCTTCGGACTAGCGGGGAAAGAGATCCAGTACTTC,TRBJ2-5,TRBD2,few,TRBV11-2
CASSLGTAKETQYF,TGCGCCAGCAGCTTGGGGACAGCTAAAGAGACCCAGTACTTC,TRBJ2-5,.,many,TRBV5-1
CASSWEDPSYNEQFF,TGCGCCAGCAGCTGGGAGGACCCCTCCTACAATGAGCAGTTCTTC,TRBJ2-1,.,many,TRBV5-1
CASSANSYEQYF,TGTGCCAGCAGCGCCAACTCCTACGAGCAGTACTTC,TRBJ2-7,.,.,TRBV2
CASPSLTVGEQYF,TGTGCCAGCCCAAGCCTTACCGTCGGCGAGCAGTACTTC,TRBJ2-7,.,.,TRBV5-4
CASSVAAKGPDTQYF,TGTGCCAGCAGCGTAGCAGCGAAGGGTCCAGATACGCAGTATTTT,TRBJ2-3,.,.,TRBV9
CASKDRGPNTEAFF,TGTGCCAGCAAGGACAGGGGGCCTAACACTGAAGCTTTCTTT,TRBJ1-1,TRBD1,few,TRBV25-1
CASSLNRAGNQPQHF,TGTGCCAGCAGTTTAAACAGGGCAGGCAATCAGCCCCAGCATTTT,TRBJ1-5,.,few,TRBV12-3/TRBV12-4
CASSARDRASYEQYF,TGTGCCAGCTCAGCCCGGGACAGGGCCTCCTACGAGCAGTACTTC,TRBJ2-7,TRBD1,many,TRBV18
CASRDRDEDTQYF,TGTGCCAGCCGTGACAGGGACGAAGATACGCAGTATTTT,TRBJ2-3,TRBD1,few,TRBV18
CASSFISTGPGANVLTF,TGTGCCAGCAGCTTCATTTCTACGGGTCCGGGGGCCAACGTCCTGACTTTC,TRBJ2-6,.,many,TRBV5-5
CASSPLSGSLGYTF,TGTGCCAGCAGCCCCCTGTCGGGATCGCTCGGCTACACCTTC,TRBJ1-2,.,few,TRBV7-9
CSAERARGTEAFF,TGCAGCGCTGAGAGGGCTCGGGGAACTGAAGCTTTCTTT,TRBJ1-1,.,.,TRBV29-1
CSARDPRGPRNEQFF,TGCAGTGCTAGAGATCCGCGGGGCCCGAGGAATGAGCAGTTCTTC,TRBJ2-1,.,few,TRBV20-1
CASSQDTGRGGHNEQFF,TGCGCCAGCAGCCAAGATACGGGTCGGGGGGGGCACAATGAGCAGTTCTTC,TRBJ2-1,TRBD2,many,TRBV4-3
CASILGEGYGYTF,TGTGCCAGCATCCTTGGAGAGGGCTATGGCTACACCTTC,TRBJ1-2,.,.,TRBV12-3/TRBV12-4
CASSIDGQGNHYEQYF,TGTGCCAGTAGTATAGATGGGCAGGGGAATCACTACGAGCAGTACTTC,TRBJ2-7,.,many,TRBV19
CASSKGDSSYEQYF,TGTGCCAGCAGCAAAGGGGACAGCTCCTACGAGCAGTACTTC,TRBJ2-7,.,.,TRBV21-1
CASATHHLDNEQFF,TGTGCTAGTGCGACCCACCACCTCGACAACGAGCAGTTCTTC,TRBJ2-1,.,medium-sized,TRBV12-5
CASSLGEGGKQPQHF,TGCGCCAGCAGCTTGGGTGAAGGGGGAAAGCAGCCCCAGCATTTT,TRBJ1-5,.,few,TRBV5-1
CAIRVAGGPDTQYF,TGTGCCATCAGAGTGGCGGGGGGTCCAGATACGCAGTATTTT,TRBJ2-3,TRBD2,many,TRBV10-3
CSASGPDPYEQYF,TGCAGTGCTAGTGGACCCGATCCCTACGAGCAGTACTTC,TRBJ2-7,.,many,TRBV20-1
CASTGAGGRDTQYF,TGTGCCAGCACAGGAGCGGGGGGCCGGGATACGCAGTATTTT,TRBJ2-3,TRBD2,many,TRBV5-4
CASSYSQVYEQYF,TGTGCCAGCAGTTACTCACAGGTCTACGAGCAGTACTTC,TRBJ2-7,.,few,TRBV6-6
CASSLGPSGGGYEQYF,TGTGCCAGCAGTCTAGGTCCTAGCGGGGGCGGTTACGAGCAGTACTTC,TRBJ2-7,TRBD2,few,TRBV5-4
CSVRGTASGEAFF,TGCAGCGTCCGGGGGACAGCGAGCGGGGAAGCTTTCTTT,TRBJ1-1,TRBD1,.,TRBV29-1
CSVQEGAYGYTF,TGCAGCGTTCAGGAAGGGGCCTATGGCTACACCTTC,TRBJ1-2,.,many,TRBV29-1
CASSSRTGGLGNTEAFF,TGTGCCAGCAGCAGTCGGACAGGGGGTCTTGGGAACACTGAAGCTTTCTTT,TRBJ1-1,TRBD1,few,TRBV7-6
CSVVAGSYNEQFF,TGCAGCGTTGTGGCCGGTAGCTACAATGAGCAGTTCTTC,TRBJ2-1,.,few,TRBV29-1
CSVGGGANTEAFF,TGCAGCGTTGGAGGAGGGGCGAACACTGAAGCTTTCTTT,TRBJ1-1,.,many,TRBV29-1
CASERGTNTGELFF,TGCGCCAGCGAGCGGGGAACGAACACCGGGGAGCTGTTTTTT,TRBJ2-2,TRBD2,.,TRBV5-1
CASSEPGTGDDRAPGSCFF,.,TRBJ2-2,.,many,TRBV23-1
CSARRAGRLYTDTQYF,TGCAGTGCTAGGAGGGCGGGGAGGCTCTACACAGATACGCAGTATTTT,TRBJ2-3,.,many,TRBV20-1
CASSLAGGPRYEQYF,TGTGCCAGCAGCTTAGCCGGCGGCCCGAGATACGAGCAGTACTTC,TRBJ2-7,.,many,TRBV11-2